This T cell receptor beta chain was found in a study of T cells in Graves' hyperthyroidism and ophthalmopathy. RNA transcripts provided the source from which TCR beta CDR3 regions were amplified. The HTBI primer set was used in a first-round RT-PCR of the TCR CDR3. TCRdb ran MiXCR on the multiplex PCR reads and lists one entry per CDR3 protein. This table holds some 600,000 distinct CDR3 sequences, approximately 15% found once. Patients aged 18 to 65 had newly diagnosed hyperthyroidism lasting under 2 months. A sample of blood taken at first hyperthyroidism diagnosis preceded any ophthalmopathy symptoms. Fresh peripheral blood, 9.5 to 10 ml of it, supplied the PBMCs. There are a few counts of this clonotype. The TCR was taken from a woman aged 25 to 39 with Graves' hyperthyroidism that later progressed to Graves' ophthalmopathy. Sequenced input: blood.

As DNA, the CDR3 is TGTGCCAGCAGCACCGGGACAGGGGGCAGGGACGAGCAGTACTTC. As protein: CASSTGTGGRDEQYF. This chain links TRBV5-4 with TRBJ2-7, with 12 positions matching TRBD1. This CDR3 contains 15 residues. V trimming: 4 bases; J trimming: 5 bases; junction bases outside the gene matches: 7. Germline values: CDR1 SGHNT, CDR2 YYREEE (reference sequence).